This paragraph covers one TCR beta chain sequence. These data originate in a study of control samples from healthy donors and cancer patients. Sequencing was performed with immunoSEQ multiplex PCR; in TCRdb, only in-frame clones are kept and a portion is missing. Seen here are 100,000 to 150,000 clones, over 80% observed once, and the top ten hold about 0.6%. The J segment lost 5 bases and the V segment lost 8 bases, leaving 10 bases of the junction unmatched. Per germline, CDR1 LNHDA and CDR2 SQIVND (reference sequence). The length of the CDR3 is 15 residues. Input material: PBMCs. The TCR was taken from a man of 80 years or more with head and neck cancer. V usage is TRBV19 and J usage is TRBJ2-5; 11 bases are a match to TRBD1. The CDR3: CASSSRTGGRETQYF. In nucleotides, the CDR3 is TGTGCCAGTTCTTCAAGGACAGGGGGCCGGGAGACCCAGTACTTC. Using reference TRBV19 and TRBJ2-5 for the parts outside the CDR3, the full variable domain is DGGITQSPKYLFRKEGQNVTLSCEQNLNHDAMYWYRQDPGQGLRLIYYSQIVNDFQKGDIAEGYSVSREKKESFPLTVTSAQKNPTAFYLCASSSRTGGRETQYFGPGTRLLVL.